The 11 T cell receptor beta chains below were found in one sample sequenced in a study of T cell therapy after organ transplantation. The antigens these receptors bind are not known. The method was immunoSEQ multiplex PCR; TCRdb's version includes in-frame clones alone and lacks a portion of them. The table includes about 48,000 clones, about 94% detected once. This specimen was CD8+ T cells from blood, taken before autologous CMV-specific T cell therapy. The receptors derive from a human patient who had received a solid organ transplant and had CMV disease.

The genes are TRBV7-9 and TRBJ2-7; D call uncertain. The CDR3 totals 14 residues. V was clipped by 0 bases and J by 1 base, with 7 bases between them. From germline, CDR1 is SEHNR and CDR2 FQNEAQ (reference sequence). The CDR3 protein is CASSLAELSYEQYF. CDR3 DNA sequence: TGTGCCAGCAGCTTAGCGGAGTTATCCTACGAGCAGTACTTC.

Here the CDR3 reads CASSFLTGPADTQYF. The CDR3 bases are TGTGCCAGCAGTTTTCTAACAGGACCAGCAGATACGCAGTATTTT. V usage is TRBV6-5 and J usage is TRBJ2-3; D may be TRBD1 (5 bases). The CDR3 contains 15 residues. The germline V gene encodes CDR1 MNHEY and CDR2 SVGAGI. Trimming removed 4 bases from V and 4 bases from J, with 15 bases in between.

This chain uses TRBV19 with TRBJ1-2, with a possible D match to TRBD1 (5 bases). Deletions cut 4 bases from V and 6 bases from J, with 18 bases between. There are 15 residues in the CDR3. Germline V gives CDR1 LNHDA, CDR2 SQIVND (reference sequence). The CDR3 coding sequence is TGTGCCAGTAGTAAACCGGGAGATGGGGGAGATGGCTACACCTTC. Amino acid sequence: CASSKPGDGGDGYTF.

The chain recombines TRBV4-2 with TRBJ2-2; D remains unclear. The CDR3 runs to 15 residues. With 0 bases removed from V and 1 base from J, the gap between germline ends came to 6 bases. The germline V gene encodes CDR1 LGHNA and CDR2 YNFKEQ. The CDR3 loop is CASSQERQNTGELFF. The CDR3 region has the DNA TGTGCCAGCAGCCAAGAGAGACAGAACACCGGGGAGCTGTTTTTT.

The chain uses TRBV6-6 and TRBJ2-7; 8 bases are shared with TRBD2. The CDR3 loop spans 14 amino acids. In germline, CDR1 is MNHNY, CDR2 SVGAGI (reference sequence). V trimming: 5 bases; J trimming: 1 base; junction bases outside the gene matches: 4. CDR3 residues: CASSPGGSSYEQYF. DNA for the CDR3: TGTGCCAGCAGTCCGGGAGGGAGTTCCTACGAGCAGTACTTC.

Written as DNA, the CDR3 is TGTGCCAGCAGCTTAGAGATAGCGGGGGGCCAGGAGACCCAGTACTTC. Residues: CASSLEIAGGQETQYF. The chain uses TRBV13 and TRBJ2-5; 10 nucleotides line up with TRBD2. The CDR3 is 16 residues long. Germline CDR1 is PRHDT and CDR2 is FYEKMQ (reference sequence). V shed 1 base and J 5 bases; nucleotides not matched to a gene: 7.

This chain links TRBV30 with TRBJ2-7; D is unresolved. Germline-derived CDR1 and CDR2 are GTSNPN and SVGIG (reference sequence). There are 10 residues in the CDR3. V lost 4 bases and J 4 bases, leaving 5 bases between the germline ends. The CDR3 spells CAWKGYEQYF. Here the CDR3 DNA reads TGTGCCTGGAAAGGTTACGAGCAGTACTTC. Full variable domain (outside the CDR3, taken from reference TRBV30 and TRBJ2-7): SQTIHQWPATLVQPVGSPLSLECTVEGTSNPNLYWYRQAAGRGLQLLFYSVGIGQISSEVPQNLSASRPQDRQFILSSKKLLLSDSGFYLCAWKGYEQYFGPGTRLTVT.

The chain joins TRBV5-5 to TRBJ2-7; D gene unclear. The CDR3 length is 15 residues. Germline loops: CDR1 SGHKS, CDR2 YYEKEE (reference sequence). V shed 4 bases and J shed 3 bases, with 17 bases lying between them. CDR3 coding DNA: TGTGCCAGCAGCCCTCTGACCCGGTCATTCTACGAGCAGTACTTC. Its protein is CASSPLTRSFYEQYF.

The J gene is TRBJ2-1, the V gene TRBV7-9; 8 bases align to TRBD2. Germline trimming cut 5 bases from V and 3 bases from J; bases unmatched to any gene: 12. Per germline, CDR1 SEHNR and CDR2 FQNEAQ (reference sequence). CDR3 size: 17 residues. The CDR3 protein is CASSPGGAGLGYNEQFF. CDR3 coding DNA: TGTGCCAGCAGCCCCGGGGGGGCGGGACTAGGCTACAATGAGCAGTTCTTC.

This clone counts as medium-sized (0.01 to 0.1%). The chain employs TRBV29-1 and TRBJ2-7, with 7 positions matching TRBD2. V trimming: 3 bases; J trimming: 3 bases; junction bases outside the gene matches: 5. The CDR3 has 13 amino acids. Germline values: CDR1 SQVTM, CDR2 ANQGSEA. CDR3 coding DNA: TGCAGCGTTGAGTTTGGGGGGGGCTACGAGCAGTACTTC. Translation gives CSVEFGGGYEQYF.

This chain connects TRBV30 to TRBJ1-5; D not certain. CDR3 length equals 14 residues. The germline gives CDR1 GTSNPN, CDR2 SVGIG (reference sequence). The V end lost 1 base, the J end lost 7 bases, and 14 bases lay between the germline ends. CDR3 DNA: TGTGCCTGGAGTGGTCCGCGGACTCTACAGCCCCAGCATTTT. Translated, it gives CAWSGPRTLQPQHF.